This TCR beta chain was profiled in a study of T cells after posttransplantation cyclophosphamide. Clones were read by immunoSEQ multiplex PCR, and TCRdb kept only the in-frame ones, dropping some. The data show approximately 39,000 clones, with none appearing a single time. Peripheral blood was collected from the related graft donor on the marrow donation day. Germline V gene data show CDR1 as MNHEY and CDR2 as SMNVEV (reference sequence). There are 12 residues in the CDR3. V was cut by 5 bases and J by 7 bases, with 8 bases left in between. The receptor comes from a girl between 10 and 17 years old in good health, CMV-negative, and a related stem cell transplant donor. Input material: PBMCs. The chain has TRBV27 and TRBJ2-2; D perhaps matches TRBD1 (5 bases). The CDR3 sequence: CASSTTVGELFF. DNA of the CDR3: TGTGCCAGCAGTACGACAGTCGGGGAGCTGTTTTTT.